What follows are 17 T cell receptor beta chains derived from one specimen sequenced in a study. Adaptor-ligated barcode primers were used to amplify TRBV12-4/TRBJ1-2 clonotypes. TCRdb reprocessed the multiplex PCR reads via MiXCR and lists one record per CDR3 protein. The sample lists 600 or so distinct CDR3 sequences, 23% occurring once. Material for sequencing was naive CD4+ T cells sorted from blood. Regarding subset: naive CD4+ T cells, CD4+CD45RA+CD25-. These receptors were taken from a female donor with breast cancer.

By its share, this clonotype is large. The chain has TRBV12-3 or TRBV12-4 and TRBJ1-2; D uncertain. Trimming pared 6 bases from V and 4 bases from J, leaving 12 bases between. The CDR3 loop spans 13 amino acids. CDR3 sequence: CASSRSVVYGYTF. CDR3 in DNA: TGTGCCAGCAGCCGGTCCGTAGTCTATGGCTACACCTTC.

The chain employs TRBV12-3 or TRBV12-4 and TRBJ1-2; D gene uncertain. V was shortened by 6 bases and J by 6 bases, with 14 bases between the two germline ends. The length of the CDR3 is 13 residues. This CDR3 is CASSLQRADGYTF. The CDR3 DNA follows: TGTGCCAGCAGCCTACAGAGGGCGGATGGCTACACCTTC.

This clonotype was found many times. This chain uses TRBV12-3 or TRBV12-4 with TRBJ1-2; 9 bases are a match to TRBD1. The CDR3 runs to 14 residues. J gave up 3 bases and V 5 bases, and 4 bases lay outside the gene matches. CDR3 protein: CASSPGQGYYGYTF. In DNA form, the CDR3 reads TGTGCCAGCAGTCCCGGACAGGGGTACTATGGCTACACCTTC.

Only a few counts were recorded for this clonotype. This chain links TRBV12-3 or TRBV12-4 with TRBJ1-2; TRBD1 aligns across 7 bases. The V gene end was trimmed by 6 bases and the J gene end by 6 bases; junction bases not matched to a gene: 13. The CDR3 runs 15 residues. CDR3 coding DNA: TGTGCCAGCAGCCGAGAAACCGGGACAGCGAATGGCTACACCTTC. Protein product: CASSRETGTANGYTF.

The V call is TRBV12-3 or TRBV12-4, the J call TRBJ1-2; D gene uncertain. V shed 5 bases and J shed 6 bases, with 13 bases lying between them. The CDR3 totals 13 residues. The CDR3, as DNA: TGTGCCAGCAGTCGGGTCGCAGGTGATGGCTACACCTTC. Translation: CASSRVAGDGYTF.

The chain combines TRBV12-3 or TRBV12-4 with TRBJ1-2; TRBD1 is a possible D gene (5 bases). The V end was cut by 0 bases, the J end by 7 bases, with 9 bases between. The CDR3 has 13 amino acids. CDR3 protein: CASSLAGRSGYTF. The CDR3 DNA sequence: TGTGCCAGCAGTTTAGCGGGGCGCAGTGGCTACACCTTC.

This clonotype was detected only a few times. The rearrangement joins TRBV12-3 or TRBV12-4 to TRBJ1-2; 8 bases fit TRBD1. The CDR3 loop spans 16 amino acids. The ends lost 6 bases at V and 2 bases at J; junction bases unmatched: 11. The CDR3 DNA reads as TGTGCCAGCAGCCTTACCCGGGACAGGTCGAACTATGGCTACACCTTC. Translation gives CASSLTRDRSNYGYTF.

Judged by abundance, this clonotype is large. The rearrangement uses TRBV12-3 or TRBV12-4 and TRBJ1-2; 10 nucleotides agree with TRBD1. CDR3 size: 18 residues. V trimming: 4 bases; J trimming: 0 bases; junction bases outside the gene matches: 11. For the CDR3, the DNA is TGTGCCAGCAGTTCGCCGGGACAGGGGCACTCCACTAACTATGGCTACACCTTC. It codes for CASSSPGQGHSTNYGYTF.

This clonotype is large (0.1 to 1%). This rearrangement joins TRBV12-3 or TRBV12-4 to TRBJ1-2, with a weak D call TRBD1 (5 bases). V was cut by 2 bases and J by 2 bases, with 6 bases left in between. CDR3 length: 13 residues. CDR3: CASSLSGNYGYTF. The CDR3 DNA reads TGTGCCAGCAGTTTATCAGGGAACTATGGCTACACCTTC.

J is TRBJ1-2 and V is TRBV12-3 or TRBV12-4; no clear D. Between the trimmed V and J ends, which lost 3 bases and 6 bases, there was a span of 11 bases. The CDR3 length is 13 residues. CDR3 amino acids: CASSLDQGDGYTF. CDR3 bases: TGTGCCAGCAGTTTGGACCAAGGAGATGGCTACACCTTC.

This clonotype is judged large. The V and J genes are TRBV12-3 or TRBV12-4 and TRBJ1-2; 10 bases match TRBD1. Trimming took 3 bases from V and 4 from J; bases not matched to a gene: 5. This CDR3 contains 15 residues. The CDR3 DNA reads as TGTGCCAGCAGTTTGGGACAGGGGACGGTCTATGGCTACACCTTC. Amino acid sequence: CASSLGQGTVYGYTF.

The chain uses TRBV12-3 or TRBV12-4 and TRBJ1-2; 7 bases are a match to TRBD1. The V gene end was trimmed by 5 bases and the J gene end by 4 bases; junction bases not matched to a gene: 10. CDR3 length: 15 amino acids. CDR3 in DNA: TGTGCCAGCAGTGATCTACAGGGGCGGATCTATGGCTACACCTTC. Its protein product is CASSDLQGRIYGYTF.

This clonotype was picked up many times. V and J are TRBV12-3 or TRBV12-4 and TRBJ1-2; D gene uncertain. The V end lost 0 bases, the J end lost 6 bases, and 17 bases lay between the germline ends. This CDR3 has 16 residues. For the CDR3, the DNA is TGTGCCAGCAGTTTAGCCCGGGCAGAGGGCGTGCATGGCTACACCTTC. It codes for CASSLARAEGVHGYTF.

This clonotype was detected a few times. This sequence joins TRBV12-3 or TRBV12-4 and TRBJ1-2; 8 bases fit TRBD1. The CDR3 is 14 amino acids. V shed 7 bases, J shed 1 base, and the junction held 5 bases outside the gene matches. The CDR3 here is CASTWDRFNYGYTF. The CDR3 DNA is TGTGCCAGCACCTGGGACAGGTTTAACTATGGCTACACCTTC.

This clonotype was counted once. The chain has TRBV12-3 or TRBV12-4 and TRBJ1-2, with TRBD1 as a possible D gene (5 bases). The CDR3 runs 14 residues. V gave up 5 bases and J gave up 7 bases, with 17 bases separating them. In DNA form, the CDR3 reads TGTGCCAGCAGTGCCAGTACAGGACTAGGTGGCTACACCTTC. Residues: CASSASTGLGGYTF.

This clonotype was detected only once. This CDR3 reads CASSSRDRGHEQYF. The CDR3 nucleotides are TGTGCCAGCAGTTCCCGGGACAGGGGCCACGAGCAGTACTTC. The rearrangement uses TRBV12-3 or TRBV12-4 and TRBJ1-2; 10 bases line up with TRBD1. The J call may be faulty, since TRBJ2-7 better matches the DNA end. The CDR3 has 14 amino acids.

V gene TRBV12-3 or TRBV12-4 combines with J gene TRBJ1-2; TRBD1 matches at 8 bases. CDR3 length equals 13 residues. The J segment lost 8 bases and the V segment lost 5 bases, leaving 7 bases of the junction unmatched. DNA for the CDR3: TGTGCCAGCAGTCCCGGACAGGGCGGCGGCTACACCTTC. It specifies CASSPGQGGGYTF.